This T cell receptor beta chain was recorded in a study of cytomegalovirus exposure and HLA in healthy donors. CDR1 LNHDA and CDR2 SQIVND come from the germline V gene (reference sequence). The CDR3 is 16 residues long. Germline trimming cut 3 bases from V and 4 bases from J; bases unmatched to any gene: 11. Note on this clone: Its antigen is not known.

The assay was immunoSEQ multiplex PCR, and TCRdb's table has in-frame clones only and misses some. Here the sample spans roughly 300,000 clones, 86% being singletons. General study findings and limits: The authors enumerated around 150 TCR beta chains as linked to cytomegalovirus.

The clonotype was recovered from a woman between 18 and 30 years old in good health and CMV-seronegative. The sample was PBMCs. V is TRBV19 and J is TRBJ2-7, with TRBD1 identical over 8 bases. The CDR3 nucleotides read TGTGCCAGTAGTATTGGCCCCGGACAGGGAAAGTACGAGCAGTACTTC. The encoded protein is CASSIGPGQGKYEQYF.